The clone carrying this TCR beta chain occurred a few times. Its antigen is not identified. The sample comes from a study of T-cell reconstitution after alpha-beta-depleted transplantation in children. The CDR3 runs 16 residues. Germline loops: CDR1 MNHEY, CDR2 SVGEGT. V lost 6 bases and J 0 bases, leaving 16 bases between the germline ends. The study's findings and limits: After one year, T-cell counts and TCRbeta diversity mostly came from new T cells. Alpha-beta T cells present about two months after transplant were reported to originate from several hundred expanded graft clones. Day-60 TCRbeta diversity that was high in some patients was derived from surviving recipient T cells and thymic progenitors.

Unique molecular identifiers were incorporated during preparation of the TCRbeta library. TCRdb reprocessed the PCR reads via MiXCR and lists one record per CDR3 protein. The table shows about 240,000 distinct CDR3 sequences, with roughly 25% occurring only once. The chain links TRBV6-2 or TRBV6-3 to TRBJ2-3; perhaps TRBD2 as D (6 bases). Source: PBMCs, taken before TCRalphabeta/CD19-depleted stem cell transplant. The clonotype was recovered from a girl aged 2-9 years with Fanconi anemia, due to receive a stem cell transplant. CDR3 region: CASRTRLETSTDTQYF. CDR3 DNA: TGTGCCAGCAGGACACGACTAGAGACTAGCACAGATACGCAGTATTTT.